A single T cell receptor (beta chain) is shown here with its context. This clone has just one count. What antigen it recognizes has not been identified. No base quality information exists; no much larger clone differs at one position. This specimen comes from a study of blood T cell repertoires in COVID-19 (dated by TCRdb to 2018 to 2021). A note on the overall study: Samples covering the acute and convalescent phases of COVID-19 were provided by collaborators in the United States, Italy and Spain. The material from the prospective study consisted of cDNA or gDNA derived from T cells, B-cell-depleted T cells, or PBMCs. Deeply sampled blood TCRbeta repertoires from subjects exposed to, actively infected with, or recovered from COVID-19 were included in the dataset. A freely available public database, intended as a resource for researchers studying the immune response to SARS-CoV-2, is where the repertoires were released. The samples were drawn from two sources: the first 160 participants of the ongoing ImmuneRACE study, and 1,200 or so subjects contributed by 6 global collaborators. Nearly every sample came with metadata listing a de-identified subject ID, COVID-19 status, age in years and sex. Where available, HLA class I and class II types were obtained from metadata supplied by the sample provider rather than from assay-based typing. The study at large found these results: The quantity of clinical and demographic metadata differed by source and by participant and was supplied without curation.

The cysteine opens and the phenylalanine closes a CDR3 of 14 amino acids. The sequence is cut down to CDR3 DNA, 42 bases in frame from base 1. CDR1 and CDR2, per the germline V gene, are SGHDN and FVKESK. For this chain, trimming is 8 bases at the V end and 4 bases at the J end, and the number of junction bases without a gene match is 9. TCRbeta CDR3 regions were amplified from genomic DNA by means of the immunoSEQ Assay, a bias-controlled multiplex PCR. The original pipeline was this. The number of nucleated cells in each sample was estimated by amplification of reference gene primers within the assay. To quantify the absolute abundance of each unique TCRbeta CDR3 rearrangement, sequence reads were collapsed and filtered. For each sample, productive Simpson clonality was calculated by taking the square root of Simpson's diversity index across productive rearrangements. The clones in this table, taken by TCRdb from immuneACCESS, are in-frame only. Not every clone is retained; where verified, under half of the shortfall comes from an unresolved V gene, and the cause of the rest is unknown. The V and J calls and clone size were taken over from that table, and D and trimming were inferred from the DNA. In all, the sample holds over 150,000 clones, and approximately 88% of those were seen once. The ten largest clones take up around 7% of the sample.

At one collaborating source in Seattle, patients were enrolled during active infection and were followed longitudinally through the course of disease. Each collaborating institution followed its own protocols to collect whole blood in K2EDTA tubes. For TCRbeta analysis, collaborator samples were shipped as frozen whole blood, as isolated PBMCs, or as DNA extracted from either sample type. The chain links TRBV14 with TRBJ1-2; 8 of the junction bases match TRBD1. Sequenced input: peripheral blood. The receptor comes from a woman aged 35 to 49 with COVID-19, enrolled during active disease. CDR3 loop: CASGDRGRLYGYTF. The DNA reads TGTGCCAGCGGCGACAGGGGTCGACTCTATGGCTACACCTTC.